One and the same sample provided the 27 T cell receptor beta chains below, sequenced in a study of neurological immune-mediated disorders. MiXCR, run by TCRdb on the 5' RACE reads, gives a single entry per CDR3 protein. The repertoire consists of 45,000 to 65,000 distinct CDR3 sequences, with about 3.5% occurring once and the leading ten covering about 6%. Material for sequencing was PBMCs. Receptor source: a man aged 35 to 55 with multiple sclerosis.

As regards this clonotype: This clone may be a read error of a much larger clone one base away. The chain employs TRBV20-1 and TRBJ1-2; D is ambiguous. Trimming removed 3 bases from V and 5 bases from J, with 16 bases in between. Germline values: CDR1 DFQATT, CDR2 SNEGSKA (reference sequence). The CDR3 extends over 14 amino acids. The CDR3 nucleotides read TGCAGTGCTAGTCTACCGGGAAAGTATTATGGCTACACCTTC. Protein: CSASLPGKYYGYTF.

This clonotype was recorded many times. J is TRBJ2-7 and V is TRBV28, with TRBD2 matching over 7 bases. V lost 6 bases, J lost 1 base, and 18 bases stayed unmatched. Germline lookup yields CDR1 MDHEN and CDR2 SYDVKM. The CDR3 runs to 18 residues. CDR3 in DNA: TGTGCCAGCAGACGGAGTAGCGGGCTGGGGGATCCATCCTACGAGCAGTACTTC. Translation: CASRRSSGLGDPSYEQYF.

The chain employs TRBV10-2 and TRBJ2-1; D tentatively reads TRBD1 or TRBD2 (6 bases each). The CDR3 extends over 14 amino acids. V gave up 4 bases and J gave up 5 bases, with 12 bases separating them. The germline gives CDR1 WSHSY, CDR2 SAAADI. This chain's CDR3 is CASSGPGGNNEQFF. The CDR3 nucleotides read TGCGCCAGCAGTGGCCCCGGGGGCAACAATGAGCAGTTCTTC.

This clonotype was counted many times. CDR3 DNA sequence: TGTGCCAGCTCTACAGGCACAGATACGCAGTATTTT. Amino acids: CASSTGTDTQYF. V is TRBV7-2 and J is TRBJ2-3; D unclear. The CDR3 totals 12 residues. The V end lost 8 bases, the J end lost 1 base, and 7 bases lay between the germline ends. Germline lookup yields CDR1 SGHTA and CDR2 FQGNSA.

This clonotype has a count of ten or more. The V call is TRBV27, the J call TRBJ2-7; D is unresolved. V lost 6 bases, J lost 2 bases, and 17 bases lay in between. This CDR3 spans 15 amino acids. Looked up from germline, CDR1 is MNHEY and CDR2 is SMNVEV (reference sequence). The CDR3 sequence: CASSRIGPGAYEQYF. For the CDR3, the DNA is TGTGCCAGCAGCCGCATTGGACCTGGGGCCTACGAGCAGTACTTC.

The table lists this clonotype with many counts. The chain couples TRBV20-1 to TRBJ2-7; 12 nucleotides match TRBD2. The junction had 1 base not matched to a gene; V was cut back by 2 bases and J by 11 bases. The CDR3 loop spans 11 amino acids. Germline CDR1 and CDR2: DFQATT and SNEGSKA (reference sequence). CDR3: CSARLAGGEYF. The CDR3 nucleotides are TGCAGTGCTAGACTAGCGGGGGGGGAGTACTTC.

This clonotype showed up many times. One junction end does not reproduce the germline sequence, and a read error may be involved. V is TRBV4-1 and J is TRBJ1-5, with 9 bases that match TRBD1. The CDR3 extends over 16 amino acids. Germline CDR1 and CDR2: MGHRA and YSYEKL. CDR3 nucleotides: TGCGCCAGCAGCCAAGATGACAGGGGGGGAGATCAGCCCCAGAATTTT. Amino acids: CASSQDDRGGDQPQNF.

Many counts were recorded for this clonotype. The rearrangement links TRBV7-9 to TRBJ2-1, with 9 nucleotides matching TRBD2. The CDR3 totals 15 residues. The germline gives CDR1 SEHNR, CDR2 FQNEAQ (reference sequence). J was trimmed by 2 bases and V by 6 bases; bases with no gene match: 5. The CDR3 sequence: CASSEGLAPYNEQFF. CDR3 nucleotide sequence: TGTGCCAGCAGTGAGGGACTAGCCCCCTACAATGAGCAGTTCTTC.

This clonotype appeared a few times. The CDR3 sequence is CARSRHEQYF. The DNA of the CDR3 is TGTGCCAGAAGTCGCCACGAGCAGTACTTC. The chain links TRBV2 to TRBJ2-7; D unclear. The germline CDR1 and CDR2 sequences are SNHLY and FYNNEI. The CDR3 runs to 10 residues. V was pared by 9 bases and J by 5 bases, with 8 bases between.

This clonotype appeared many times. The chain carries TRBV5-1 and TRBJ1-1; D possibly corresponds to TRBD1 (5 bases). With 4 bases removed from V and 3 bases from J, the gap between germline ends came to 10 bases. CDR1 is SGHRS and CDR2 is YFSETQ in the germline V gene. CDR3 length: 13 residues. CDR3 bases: TGCGCCAGCAGCCACGGGGGGGACACTGAAGCTTTCTTT. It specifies CASSHGGDTEAFF.

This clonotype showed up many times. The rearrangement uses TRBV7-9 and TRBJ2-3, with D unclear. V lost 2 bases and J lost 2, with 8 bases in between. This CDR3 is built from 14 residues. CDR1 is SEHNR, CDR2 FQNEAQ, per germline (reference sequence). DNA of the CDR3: TGTGCCAGCAGCTTACAGATATACACAGATACGCAGTATTTT. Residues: CASSLQIYTDTQYF.

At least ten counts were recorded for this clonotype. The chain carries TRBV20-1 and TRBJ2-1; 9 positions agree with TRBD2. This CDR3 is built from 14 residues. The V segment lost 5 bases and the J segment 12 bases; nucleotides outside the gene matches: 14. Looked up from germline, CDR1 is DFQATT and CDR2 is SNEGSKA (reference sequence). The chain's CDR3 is CSAGSAAGGGRQFF. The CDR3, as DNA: TGCAGTGCTGGAAGCGCGGCGGGGGGGGGACGGCAGTTCTTC.

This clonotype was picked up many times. Written as DNA, the CDR3 is TGTGCCAGCAGCCTAGACGGGACTAGTTCCAACATTCAGTACTTC. Encoded protein: CASSLDGTSSNIQYF. The gene calls are TRBV7-3 and TRBJ2-4; 8 bases fit TRBD2. This CDR3 has 15 amino acids. V trimming: 5 bases; J trimming: 7 bases; junction bases outside the gene matches: 10. CDR1 and CDR2 from the germline V gene are SGHTA and FQGTGA. Combining the CDR3 with reference TRBV7-3 and TRBJ2-4 gives the whole variable domain GAGVSQTPSNKVTEKGKYVELRCDPISGHTALYWYRQSLGQGPEFLIYFQGTGAADDSGLPNDRFFAVRPEGSVSTLKIQRTERGDSAVYLCASSLDGTSSNIQYFGAGTRLSVL.

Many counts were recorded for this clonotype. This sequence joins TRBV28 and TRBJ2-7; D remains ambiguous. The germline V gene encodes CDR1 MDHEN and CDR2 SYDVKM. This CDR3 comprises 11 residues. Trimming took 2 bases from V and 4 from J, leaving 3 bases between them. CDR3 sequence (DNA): TGTGCCAGCAGTTTACAGTACGAGCAGTACTTC. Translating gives CASSLQYEQYF.

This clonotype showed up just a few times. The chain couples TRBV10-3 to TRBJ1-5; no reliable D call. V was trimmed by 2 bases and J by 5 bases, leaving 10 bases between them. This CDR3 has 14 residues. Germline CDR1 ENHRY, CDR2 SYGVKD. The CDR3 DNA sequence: TGTGCCATCAGTGAGGGGGATGGGGATCAGCCCCAGCATTTT. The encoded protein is CAISEGDGDQPQHF.

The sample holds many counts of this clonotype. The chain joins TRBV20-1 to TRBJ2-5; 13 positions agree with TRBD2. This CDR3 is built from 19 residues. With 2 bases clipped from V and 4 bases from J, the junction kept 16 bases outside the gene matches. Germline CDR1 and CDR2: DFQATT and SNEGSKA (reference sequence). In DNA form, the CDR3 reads TGCAGTGCTAGAATGATAGAGACTAGCGGGGGGACGCCCCCAGAGACCCAGTACTTC. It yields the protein CSARMIETSGGTPPETQYF.

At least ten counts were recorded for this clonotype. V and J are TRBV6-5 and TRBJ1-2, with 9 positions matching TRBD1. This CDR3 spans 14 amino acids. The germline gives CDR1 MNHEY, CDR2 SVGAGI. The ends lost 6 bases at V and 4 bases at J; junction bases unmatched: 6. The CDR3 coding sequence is TGTGCCAGCAGCCGGGACAGGGCTGCCTATGGCTACACCTTC. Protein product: CASSRDRAAYGYTF.

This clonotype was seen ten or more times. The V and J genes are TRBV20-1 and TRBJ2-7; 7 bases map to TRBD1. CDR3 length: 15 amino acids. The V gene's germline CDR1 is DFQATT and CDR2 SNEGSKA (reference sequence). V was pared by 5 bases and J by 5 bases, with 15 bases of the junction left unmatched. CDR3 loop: CSASRPGQPVDEQYF. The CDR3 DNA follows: TGCAGTGCTTCGCGCCCGGGACAGCCGGTAGACGAGCAGTACTTC.

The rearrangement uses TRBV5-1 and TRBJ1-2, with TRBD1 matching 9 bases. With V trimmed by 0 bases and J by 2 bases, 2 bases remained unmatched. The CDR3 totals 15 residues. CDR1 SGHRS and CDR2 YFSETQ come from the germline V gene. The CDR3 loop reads CASSLGTGANYGYTF. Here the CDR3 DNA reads TGCGCCAGCAGCTTGGGGACAGGGGCAAACTATGGCTACACCTTC.

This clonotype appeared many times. The CDR3 is CAISAGVAAGGQIPFGTQYF. In DNA form, the CDR3 reads TGTGCCATCAGCGCGGGGGTCGCAGCGGGGGGACAAATTCCCTTCGGTACGCAGTATTTT. The V and J genes are TRBV10-3 and TRBJ2-3; 9 bases align to TRBD2. Losses at the gene ends were 6 bases for V and 8 bases for J; bases not matched to a gene: 27. Germline V gene data show CDR1 as ENHRY and CDR2 as SYGVKD. The CDR3 loop spans 20 amino acids.

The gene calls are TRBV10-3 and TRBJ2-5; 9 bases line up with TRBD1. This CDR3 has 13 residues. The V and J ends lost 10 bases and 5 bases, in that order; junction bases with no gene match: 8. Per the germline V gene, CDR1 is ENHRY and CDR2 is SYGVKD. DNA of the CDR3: TGTGCCAGCGGGACAGGGAGTAGCGAGACCCAGTACTTC. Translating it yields CASGTGSSETQYF.

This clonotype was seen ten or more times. CDR3 residues: CSAETWTEQETQYF. In DNA form, the CDR3 reads TGCAGTGCCGAAACCTGGACAGAACAAGAGACCCAGTACTTC. The V and J genes are TRBV20-1 and TRBJ2-5; TRBD1 is a possible D gene (6 bases). This CDR3 has 14 amino acids. V gave up 6 bases and J gave up 2 bases, with 16 bases separating them. Germline CDR1 DFQATT, CDR2 SNEGSKA (reference sequence).

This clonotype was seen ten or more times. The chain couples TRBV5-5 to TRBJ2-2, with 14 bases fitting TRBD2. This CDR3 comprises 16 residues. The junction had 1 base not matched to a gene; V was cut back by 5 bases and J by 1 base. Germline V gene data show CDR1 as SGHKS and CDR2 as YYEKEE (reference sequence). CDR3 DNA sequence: TGTGCCAGCAGAGGGACTAGCGGGGGGAACACCGGGGAGCTGTTTTTT. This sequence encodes CASRGTSGGNTGELFF.

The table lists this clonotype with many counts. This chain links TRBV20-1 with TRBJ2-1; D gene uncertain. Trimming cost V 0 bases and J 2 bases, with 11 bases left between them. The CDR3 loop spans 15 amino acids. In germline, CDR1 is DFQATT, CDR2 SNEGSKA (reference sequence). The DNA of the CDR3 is TGCAGTGCTAGAGATCGGGCAGCGACCTACAATGAGCAGTTCTTC. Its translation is CSARDRAATYNEQFF.

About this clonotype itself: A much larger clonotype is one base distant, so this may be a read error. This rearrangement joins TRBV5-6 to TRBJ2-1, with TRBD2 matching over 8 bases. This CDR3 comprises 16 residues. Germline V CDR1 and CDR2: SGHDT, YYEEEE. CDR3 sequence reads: CASSAATSGKTNERFF. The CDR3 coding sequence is TGTGCCAGCAGCGCGGCCACTAGCGGAAAAACCAATGAGCGGTTCTTC.

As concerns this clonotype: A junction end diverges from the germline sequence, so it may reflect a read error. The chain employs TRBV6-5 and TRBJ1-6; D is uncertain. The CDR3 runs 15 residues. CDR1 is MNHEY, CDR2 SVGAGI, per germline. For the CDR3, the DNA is TGTGCCAGCAGTACCCCACGAGTCTATAATTCACCCCTCAACTTT. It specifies CASSTPRVYNSPLNF.

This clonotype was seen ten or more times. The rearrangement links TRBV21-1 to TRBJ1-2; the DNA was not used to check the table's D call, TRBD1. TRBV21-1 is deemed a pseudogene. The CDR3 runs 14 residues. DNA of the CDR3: TGTGCCAGCAGCTCCCTTGGGGGTGCCTATGGCTACACCTTC. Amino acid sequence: CASSSLGGAYGYTF.